This T cell receptor beta chain was sequenced during a study of T cell changes during pregnancy in multiple sclerosis (dated by TCRdb to the late 2010s). General notes on the study: The study examined how the T cell repertoire changed over the course of pregnancy in women with multiple sclerosis.

Concerning this clone: The target of this receptor is not known. Base qualities are not recorded, but no much larger clone differs from it by a single base.

Libraries were prepared through the immunoSEQ multiplex PCR assay. As stored in TCRdb, this immuneACCESS dataset retains in-frame rearrangements with V and J assigned. A fraction of the clones does not appear; measured against another copy, unresolved V genes explain less than half of the discrepancy, and the remainder lacks a known reason. The sample records about 110,000 clones, around 93% of which are singletons. The ten largest clones capture 1.6% of the sample. Sequenced here: peripheral blood, sampled after pregnancy. This sequence originates from a female donor with multiple sclerosis, enrolled in a pregnancy study.

Here the CDR3 is given as CASSQEGGGRTLSYEQYF. The sequenced DNA is TGCGCCAGCAGCCAAGAGGGGGGCGGGAGAACCCTATCCTACGAGCAGTACTTC. Here the chain combines TRBV4-1 and TRBJ2-7, with TRBD2 perhaps the D gene, on 7 matching bases. V is reduced by 0 bases and J by 1 base, leaving a spacing of 19 bases between them. Based on the germline V gene, the CDR1 and CDR2 sequences are MGHRA and YSYEKL. From its cysteine to its phenylalanine, the CDR3 spans 18 amino acids. Only CDR3 DNA remains: 54 bases, in frame from the first base.